This TCR beta chain was recovered during a study of cytomegalovirus exposure and HLA in healthy donors. This CDR3 has 15 amino acids. Germline CDR1 reads MNHNY; CDR2 reads SVGAGI (reference sequence). J was trimmed by 0 bases and V by 7 bases; bases with no gene match: 6. The PCR used 60 Vbeta and 13 Jbeta primers. Here immunoSEQ multiplex PCR was the method, and the copy in TCRdb shows in-frame clones only, minus some. The sample includes about 110,000 clones, 65% to 85% seen only once; the top ten take 2% to 3%. Overall study results and limits: The study designated about 180 TCR beta chains cytomegalovirus-associated. Reportedly, TCR beta sequences accurately predicted HLA-A and HLA-B alleles in most subjects. Association of a missense DCLRE1C variant with TCR beta V- and J-gene trimming was reported in a later analysis.

A remark on this clone: Its antigen is not known.

The sample was PBMCs. The rearrangement joins TRBV6-6 to TRBJ1-2, with 9 nucleotides matching TRBD1. This receptor was identified in a man between 18 and 35 years old in good health and CMV-seronegative. The chain's CDR3 is CASIGTGLSNYGYTF. The CDR3 region has the DNA TGTGCCAGCATAGGGACAGGGCTTTCTAACTATGGCTACACCTTC.